This T cell receptor beta chain is drawn from a study of spatial heterogeneity in lung cancer. Overall study context: Sequence detection consistently recorded a greater number of beta-chain than alpha-chain sequences.

The time point: sample taken at primary tumor resection. Unsorted whole RNA samples from tumor, nontumor lung or frozen PBMC were sequenced. CDR1 is LGHDT, CDR2 YNNKEL, per germline (reference sequence). V lost 1 base and J lost 5, with 14 bases in between. CDR3 length: 15 residues. This clonotype has more than one count but fewer than ten. Since it is a stray read in a library aimed at alpha chains, this beta chain has a size that is not meaningful. Every TCR cDNA molecule bore a unique molecular identifier. TCRdb redid the calling of the 5' RACE reads with MiXCR, one entry per CDR3 protein. The table shows several thousand distinct CDR3 sequences, with 34% occurring only once.

The receptor was derived from a female donor with early-stage non-small cell lung cancer. Sample: PBMCs, taken at surgery. The V call is TRBV3-1, the J call TRBJ2-5, with unresolved D. The CDR3 nucleotides are TGTGCCAGCAGCCAAGGTTCATTCGCGAAGGAGACCCAGTACTTC. Encoded protein: CASSQGSFAKETQYF.